Here is one T cell receptor beta chain with its context. Its antigen is unknown. This specimen comes from a study of T cell repertoires in cytomegalovirus infection. Study details: The study used recently identified HLA-C-restricted and well-studied HLA-B-restricted CMV epitopes. Indications came from public TCR beta signatures; they pointed to CMV infection and to a matching HLA type.

Using its own MiXCR run on the reads, TCRdb lists one record per CDR3 protein. The data contain 650,000 to 850,000 distinct CDR3 sequences, under 35% of them singletons. Overall study results and limits: HLA-C-restricted CMV clonotypes gave the most frequent clonotype in two of eight donors.

Germline CDR1 and CDR2: MNHEY and SMNVEV (reference sequence). The CDR3 spans 15 residues. V lost 8 bases to trimming and J lost 3 bases; unmatched junction nucleotides: 11. Here the sequenced sample was cultured CD8+ T cells from PBMCs, taken from culture after CMV antigen stimulation. The clonotype originates from a human donor in good health (CMV status not recorded). Some clones in this sample may be carry-over from other donors' samples. V usage is TRBV27 and J usage is TRBJ2-7; 9 nucleotides match TRBD1. DNA of the CDR3: TGTGCCAGCGCCTTCTCCGGACAGGGGTTCTACGAGCAGTACTTC. Amino acids: CASAFSGQGFYEQYF.